This T cell receptor beta chain derives from a study of blood T cell repertoires in COVID-19. About the research overall: The study drew acute and convalescent COVID-19 samples from the United States, Italy and Spain. PBMCs, B-cell-depleted T cells, or T cells were the source of the cDNA or gDNA that made up the material.

Generated by immunoSEQ multiplex PCR, the TCRdb table keeps only in-frame clones and is missing some. Among 200,000 to 250,000 clones, over 75% were seen once, and the ten largest hold 3% to 4%. The germline V gene has CDR1 SQVTM and CDR2 ANQGSEA. The CDR3 is 13 amino acids. Deletions cut 3 bases from V and 6 bases from J, with 12 bases between. The source material was PBMCs or T cells enriched from blood (not recorded which). The rearrangement links TRBV29-1 to TRBJ2-1; D remains unclear. The receptor's source is a woman in her late teens or twenties in a cohort exposed to, infected with or recovered from COVID-19 (not recorded which). The CDR3 spells CSVERKPLNEQFF. The CDR3 DNA is TGCAGCGTTGAGAGAAAACCCCTCAATGAGCAGTTCTTC.